This is a list of T cell receptor beta chains from one sample in a study of beta chain features in type 1 diabetes. Only in-frame clones appear in the TCRdb table, and some are missing; sequencing was by immunoSEQ multiplex PCR. Counted here are some 500,000 clones, around 10% occurring once; the ten biggest clones make up 0.046%. Source material: naive CD4+ T cells from blood. These receptors all stem from a woman aged 18 to 35 in good health. Both conserved end residues are part of each CDR3. Fields, in order: V gene, clone size, D gene, J gene, CDR3 protein, CDR3 DNA. D genes are given only for firm matches. Only some rows state a clone size, as once, few, many or a class for expanded clones.

TRBV27	.	.	TRBJ2-7	CASRPRTDSYEQYF	TGTGCCAGCAGACCCCGGACCGATTCCTACGAGCAGTACTTC
TRBV7-2	few	.	TRBJ1-1	CASSKSVIYTEAFF	TGTGCCAGCAGCAAGTCGGTTATTTACACTGAAGCTTTCTTT
TRBV2	few	TRBD1	TRBJ1-5	CASRDRGGSQPQHF	TGTGCCAGTCGCGACAGGGGCGGTAGTCAGCCCCAGCATTTT
TRBV15	.	.	TRBJ2-6	CATSRDPVSGANVLTF	TGTGCCACCAGCAGAGATCCGGTGTCTGGGGCCAACGTCCTGACTTTC
TRBV7-8	few	.	TRBJ2-3	CASSLHIPGTDTQYF	TGTGCCAGCAGCCTACACATCCCGGGCACAGATACGCAGTATTTT
TRBV4-1	.	.	TRBJ1-2	CASSQDRDGRGYTF	TGCGCCAGCAGCCAAGACCGGGACGGCCGAGGCTACACCTTC
TRBV9	few	TRBD2	TRBJ2-3	CASSWREREDTQYF	TGTGCCAGCAGCTGGCGGGAGCGGGAAGATACGCAGTATTTT
TRBV7-2	few	TRBD2	TRBJ2-7	CASSLTASGFPYEQYF	TGTGCCAGCAGCTTAACTGCTAGCGGGTTCCCCTACGAGCAGTACTTC
TRBV5-8	.	.	TRBJ1-4	CASSYEGTATNEKLFF	TGTGCCAGCAGCTACGAGGGGACTGCAACTAATGAAAAACTGTTTTTT
TRBV10-3	many	TRBD2	TRBJ2-1	CAISGKTSGHNEQFF	TGTGCCATCAGTGGTAAGACTAGCGGTCACAATGAGCAGTTCTTC
TRBV25-1	few	.	TRBJ2-5	CASSEPGTRQETQYF	TGTGCCAGCAGTGAACCCGGGACACGCCAAGAGACCCAGTACTTC
TRBV29-1	few	TRBD1	TRBJ2-5	CCVRSDRAMYQETQYF	TGCTGCGTAAGGAGTGACAGGGCGATGTACCAAGAGACCCAGTACTTC
TRBV10-3	few	.	TRBJ2-5	CATSRRTGDQETQYF	TGTGCCACCTCAAGGCGGACGGGAGACCAAGAGACCCAGTACTTC
TRBV7-2	many	.	TRBJ2-1	CASSLLGEQFF	TGTGCCAGCAGCCTCCTGGGAGAGCAGTTCTTC
TRBV19	.	.	TRBJ2-4	CASRPLFGNIQYF	TGTGCCAGTAGACCGCTGTTCGGAAACATTCAGTACTTC
TRBV7-2	few	.	TRBJ2-7	CASSLAASPAEQYF	TGTGCCAGCAGCTTAGCCGCCTCCCCCGCCGAGCAGTACTTC
TRBV7-2	.	.	TRBJ2-1	CASSLTHSYNEQFF	TGTGCCAGCAGCCTGACACACTCCTACAATGAGCAGTTCTTC
TRBV29-1	.	.	TRBJ1-1	CSVNGAGTEAFF	TGCAGCGTTAATGGGGCAGGCACTGAAGCTTTCTTT
TRBV4-1	.	.	TRBJ2-3	CASSQVTDTQYF	TGCGCCAGCAGCCAAGTCACAGATACGCAGTATTTT
TRBV6-1	.	.	TRBJ2-7	CASRPRDGSYEQYF	TGTGCCAGCAGGCCCCGGGACGGCTCCTACGAGCAGTACTTC
TRBV5-6	.	TRBD2	TRBJ2-5	CASTTSGGLQETQYF	TGTGCCAGCACCACTAGCGGGGGCCTCCAAGAGACCCAGTACTTC
TRBV7-2	few	TRBD2	TRBJ2-7	CASSRAGVYEQYF	TGTGCCAGCAGCCGAGCGGGGGTTTACGAGCAGTACTTC